The rows below give T cell receptor beta chains drawn from one sample of a study of early T cells in non-severe SARS-CoV-2 infection. TCRdb re-derived calls from the 5' RACE reads in MiXCR, one entry per CDR3 protein. The sample shows about 59,000 distinct CDR3 sequences, about 12% of them seen only once. The material sequenced was whole blood, taken at baseline. These receptors came from an adult who was a healthcare worker with PCR-confirmed SARS-CoV-2 infection or an uninfected control (not recorded which). CDR3s include the opening cysteine and the closing phenylalanine or tryptophan. Each record gives: clone size, V gene, J gene, CDR3 length, D gene, CDR3 protein, CDR3 DNA. D genes are given only for firm matches. Expanded clones are given a class, and other clones once, few, many or no size at all.

clone size: .; V gene: TRBV5-1; J gene: TRBJ1-3; CDR3 length: 15; D gene: TRBD1; CDR3 protein: CASSLATGVSNTIYF; CDR3 DNA: TGCGCCAGCAGCTTGGCCACAGGGGTTTCAAACACCATATATTTT
clone size: many; V gene: TRBV28; J gene: TRBJ1-1; CDR3 length: 12; D gene: .; CDR3 protein: CASSLQSSEAFF; CDR3 DNA: TGTGCCAGCAGTTTACAGTCCTCTGAAGCTTTCTTT
clone size: few; V gene: TRBV28; J gene: TRBJ1-2; CDR3 length: 11; D gene: TRBD1; CDR3 protein: CASRQGGGYTF; CDR3 DNA: TGTGCCAGCCGACAGGGAGGCGGCTACACCTTC
clone size: medium-sized; V gene: TRBV7-2; J gene: TRBJ2-1; CDR3 length: 16; D gene: TRBD2; CDR3 protein: CASSLEAGLAEYEQFF; CDR3 DNA: TGTGCCAGCAGCTTAGAAGCCGGGCTAGCGGAATATGAGCAGTTCTTC
clone size: few; V gene: TRBV14; J gene: TRBJ1-2; CDR3 length: 16; D gene: .; CDR3 protein: CASSQDIGGANYGYTF; CDR3 DNA: TGTGCCAGCAGCCAAGATATCGGGGGAGCTAACTATGGCTACACCTTC
clone size: few; V gene: TRBV11-2; J gene: TRBJ1-2; CDR3 length: 12; D gene: .; CDR3 protein: CASSLGQTGYTF; CDR3 DNA: TGTGCCAGCAGCCTCGGACAGACTGGCTACACCTTC
clone size: .; V gene: TRBV11-1; J gene: TRBJ2-1; CDR3 length: 14; D gene: .; CDR3 protein: CASSPGTIFNEQFF; CDR3 DNA: TGTGCCAGCAGCCCCGGGACAATATTCAATGAGCAGTTCTTC
clone size: .; V gene: TRBV7-2; J gene: TRBJ1-1; CDR3 length: 15; D gene: .; CDR3 protein: CASSRDSNMNTEAFF; CDR3 DNA: TGTGCCAGCAGCAGGGACTCTAATATGAACACTGAAGCTTTCTTT
clone size: few; V gene: TRBV12-3/TRBV12-4; J gene: TRBJ2-7; CDR3 length: 14; D gene: .; CDR3 protein: CASSLQGSSYEQYF; CDR3 DNA: TGTGCCAGCAGTTTGCAGGGCAGCTCCTACGAGCAGTACTTC
clone size: .; V gene: TRBV10-1; J gene: TRBJ1-5; CDR3 length: 17; D gene: .; CDR3 protein: CASSERVIATEHQPQHF; CDR3 DNA: TGCGCCAGCAGTGAACGGGTGATCGCGACAGAACATCAGCCCCAGCATTTT
clone size: few; V gene: TRBV20-1; J gene: TRBJ2-1; CDR3 length: 14; D gene: TRBD2; CDR3 protein: CSARGLGLINEQFF; CDR3 DNA: TGCAGTGCGCGGGGACTAGGATTGATCAATGAGCAGTTCTTC
clone size: many; V gene: TRBV11-2; J gene: TRBJ1-2; CDR3 length: 11; D gene: .; CDR3 protein: CASSHYYGYTF; CDR3 DNA: TGTGCCAGCAGCCATTACTATGGCTACACCTTC
clone size: many; V gene: TRBV7-9; J gene: TRBJ2-1; CDR3 length: 15; D gene: .; CDR3 protein: CASRPPPRFGNEQFF; CDR3 DNA: TGTGCCAGCAGACCCCCACCGAGGTTTGGGAATGAGCAGTTCTTC
clone size: few; V gene: TRBV29-1; J gene: TRBJ1-1; CDR3 length: 12; D gene: .; CDR3 protein: CSVALPATEAFF; CDR3 DNA: TGCAGCGTTGCCCTACCGGCCACGGAAGCTTTCTTT
clone size: .; V gene: TRBV18; J gene: TRBJ2-4; CDR3 length: 14; D gene: .; CDR3 protein: CASSPPEAPGIQYF; CDR3 DNA: TGTGCCAGCTCACCACCGGAGGCCCCGGGCATTCAGTACTTC
clone size: .; V gene: TRBV7-3; J gene: TRBJ2-2; CDR3 length: 12; D gene: .; CDR3 protein: CASSSHTGELFF; CDR3 DNA: TGTGCCAGCAGCTCCCACACCGGGGAGCTGTTTTTT
clone size: few; V gene: TRBV7-9; J gene: TRBJ1-5; CDR3 length: 15; D gene: .; CDR3 protein: CASSPREERNQPQHF; CDR3 DNA: TGTGCCAGCAGCCCTCGAGAGGAGCGGAATCAGCCCCAGCATTTT
clone size: .; V gene: TRBV5-1; J gene: TRBJ2-6; CDR3 length: 15; D gene: .; CDR3 protein: CASSFGASGANVLTF; CDR3 DNA: TGCGCCAGCAGCTTTGGGGCATCTGGGGCCAACGTCCTGACTTTC
clone size: few; V gene: TRBV28; J gene: TRBJ2-1; CDR3 length: 17; D gene: TRBD2; CDR3 protein: CASSLWGTSGRGNEQFF; CDR3 DNA: TGTGCCAGCAGTTTATGGGGGACTAGCGGGAGAGGCAATGAGCAGTTCTTC
clone size: .; V gene: TRBV28; J gene: TRBJ1-2; CDR3 length: 16; D gene: .; CDR3 protein: CASSLSFQGRTYGYTF; CDR3 DNA: TGTGCCAGCAGTTTATCCTTTCAGGGGCGCACCTATGGCTACACCTTC
clone size: .; V gene: TRBV28; J gene: TRBJ2-7; CDR3 length: 15; D gene: TRBD1; CDR3 protein: CASSLWDSHSYEQYF; CDR3 DNA: TGTGCCAGCAGTCTTTGGGACAGTCACTCCTACGAGCAGTACTTC
clone size: few; V gene: TRBV6-5; J gene: TRBJ1-1; CDR3 length: 13; D gene: .; CDR3 protein: CASTPAGNTEAFF; CDR3 DNA: TGTGCCAGCACTCCTGCGGGGAACACTGAAGCTTTCTTT
clone size: .; V gene: TRBV27; J gene: TRBJ2-2; CDR3 length: 14; D gene: TRBD1; CDR3 protein: CASRDRGGTGELFF; CDR3 DNA: TGTGCCAGCAGGGACAGGGGTGGCACCGGGGAGCTGTTTTTT
clone size: few; V gene: TRBV12-3/TRBV12-4; J gene: TRBJ2-3; CDR3 length: 16; D gene: TRBD2; CDR3 protein: CASSSRLAGSTDTQYF; CDR3 DNA: TGTGCCAGCAGTTCTAGACTAGCGGGGAGCACAGATACGCAGTATTTT
clone size: .; V gene: TRBV27; J gene: TRBJ1-3; CDR3 length: 18; D gene: TRBD1; CDR3 protein: CASSVTLTGASSGNTIYF; CDR3 DNA: TGTGCCAGCAGTGTAACGCTGACAGGGGCTAGTTCTGGAAACACCATATATTTT
clone size: .; V gene: TRBV18; J gene: TRBJ2-1; CDR3 length: 16; D gene: .; CDR3 protein: CASSPARSGSYNEQFF; CDR3 DNA: TGTGCCAGCTCACCGGCCCGTAGCGGCTCCTACAATGAGCAGTTCTTC
clone size: .; V gene: TRBV7-9; J gene: TRBJ2-7; CDR3 length: 14; D gene: TRBD2; CDR3 protein: CASSSGTTSYEQYF; CDR3 DNA: TGTGCCAGCAGCTCCGGGACTACCTCCTACGAGCAGTACTTC
clone size: many; V gene: TRBV7-2; J gene: TRBJ2-1; CDR3 length: 16; D gene: TRBD2; CDR3 protein: CASSPRLAGNGNEQFF; CDR3 DNA: TGTGCCAGCAGCCCAAGACTAGCGGGTAATGGAAATGAGCAGTTCTTC
clone size: few; V gene: TRBV7-3; J gene: TRBJ2-1; CDR3 length: 15; D gene: .; CDR3 protein: CASSYGANSYNEQFF; CDR3 DNA: TGTGCCAGCAGCTATGGGGCCAACTCCTACAATGAGCAGTTCTTC
clone size: many; V gene: TRBV19; J gene: TRBJ2-1; CDR3 length: 14; D gene: TRBD2; CDR3 protein: CASNIAGGLNEQFF; CDR3 DNA: TGTGCCAGTAATATAGCGGGGGGCCTCAATGAGCAGTTCTTC
clone size: few; V gene: TRBV7-2; J gene: TRBJ1-3; CDR3 length: 13; D gene: .; CDR3 protein: CASSSRAGNTIYF; CDR3 DNA: TGTGCCAGCAGCTCCAGGGCTGGAAACACCATATATTTT
clone size: many; V gene: TRBV7-2; J gene: TRBJ2-3; CDR3 length: 15; D gene: TRBD2; CDR3 protein: CASSSSGISSDTQYF; CDR3 DNA: TGTGCCAGCAGTTCAAGCGGGATTTCTTCAGATACGCAGTATTTT
clone size: few; V gene: TRBV20-1; J gene: TRBJ2-5; CDR3 length: 13; D gene: TRBD2; CDR3 protein: CSGVETSVKTQYF; CDR3 DNA: TGCAGTGGGGTCGAGACTAGCGTAAAGACCCAGTACTTC
clone size: few; V gene: TRBV7-3; J gene: TRBJ2-2; CDR3 length: 13; D gene: .; CDR3 protein: CASSLRNTGELFF; CDR3 DNA: TGTGCCAGCAGCTTAAGGAACACCGGGGAGCTGTTTTTT
clone size: few; V gene: TRBV19; J gene: TRBJ1-2; CDR3 length: 13; D gene: .; CDR3 protein: CASSIARDYGYTF; CDR3 DNA: TGTGCCAGTAGTATAGCGCGGGACTATGGCTACACCTTC
clone size: many; V gene: TRBV4-2; J gene: TRBJ2-1; CDR3 length: 16; D gene: TRBD2; CDR3 protein: CASSQDRQREGYEQFF; CDR3 DNA: TGTGCCAGCAGCCAAGATAGACAGCGGGAGGGGTATGAGCAGTTCTTC
clone size: many; V gene: TRBV20-1; J gene: TRBJ1-5; CDR3 length: 13; D gene: .; CDR3 protein: CSAKSQGSQPQHF; CDR3 DNA: TGCAGTGCTAAGTCCCAGGGGAGTCAGCCCCAGCATTTT
clone size: many; V gene: TRBV7-3; J gene: TRBJ2-2; CDR3 length: 14; D gene: .; CDR3 protein: CASSLGSVAGELFF; CDR3 DNA: TGTGCCAGCAGCTTAGGCAGCGTGGCCGGGGAGCTGTTTTTT
clone size: .; V gene: TRBV12-3/TRBV12-4; J gene: TRBJ1-5; CDR3 length: 14; D gene: .; CDR3 protein: CASSLTAPNQPQHF; CDR3 DNA: TGTGCCAGCAGTTTAACGGCCCCAAATCAGCCCCAGCATTTT
clone size: few; V gene: TRBV20-1; J gene: TRBJ2-7; CDR3 length: 14; D gene: TRBD2; CDR3 protein: CSALGLESNYEQYF; CDR3 DNA: TGCAGTGCACTTGGACTAGAGAGCAACTACGAGCAGTACTTC
clone size: many; V gene: TRBV19; J gene: TRBJ1-2; CDR3 length: 13; D gene: .; CDR3 protein: CASSPEPRVGYTF; CDR3 DNA: TGTGCCAGTAGTCCTGAGCCCAGGGTCGGCTACACCTTC
clone size: .; V gene: TRBV11-2; J gene: TRBJ2-2; CDR3 length: 13; D gene: .; CDR3 protein: CASSRGLTGELFF; CDR3 DNA: TGTGCCAGCAGCCGGGGACTGACCGGGGAGCTGTTTTTT